This record covers a single T cell receptor (beta chain). Its antigen is as yet unknown. These data belong to a study of radiotherapy plus CTLA-4 blockade in lung cancer. Study overall: Around 18% of patients responded objectively, and roughly 31% achieved disease control.

Clones were sequenced by immunoSEQ multiplex PCR, and TCRdb holds only the in-frame ones, with some missing. The sample lists around 110,000 clones, 75% to 90% seen once, with 5.5% to 8% in the top ten. Study-level points and caveats: Expansion in blood of tumor-derived TCR clones was seen after radiotherapy plus ipilimumab.

This sample comprised peripheral blood, obtained from a patient treated with radiotherapy plus ipilimumab. This receptor was taken from a human donor with non-small cell lung cancer that progressed on radiotherapy plus ipilimumab.

The CDR3 sequence is CASSVSVNGLGELFF. CDR3 bases: TGTGCCAGCAGCGTATCCGTAAACGGACTCGGGGAGCTGTTTTTT. This chain links TRBV9 with TRBJ2-2; weak D call: TRBD2 (5 bases). The CDR3 sequence is 15 residues long. V dropped 1 base and J dropped 7 bases, with 14 bases sitting between them. CDR1 SGDLS and CDR2 YYNGEE come from the germline V gene.